This T cell receptor (beta chain) appears in the sequencing data of a study of T cell changes during pregnancy in multiple sclerosis. This CDR3 has 18 amino acids. J was trimmed by 2 bases and V by 1 base; bases with no gene match: 7. Germline CDR1 MGHRA, CDR2 YSYEKL. Assay: immunoSEQ multiplex PCR; the TCRdb copy retains only in-frame clones and omits some. Of 25,000 to 30,000 clones listed, 85% to 95% are singletons. This TCR was recovered from a female donor with multiple sclerosis, enrolled in a pregnancy study. This specimen consisted of CD4+ T cells from peripheral blood mononuclear cells, obtained after pregnancy. The J gene is TRBJ2-3, the V gene TRBV4-1; 12 bases agree with TRBD2. The CDR3 here is CASSQVSRLAGATDTQYF. CDR3 nucleotide sequence: TGCGCCAGCAGCCAAGTCTCCCGACTAGCGGGGGCCACAGATACGCAGTATTTT.